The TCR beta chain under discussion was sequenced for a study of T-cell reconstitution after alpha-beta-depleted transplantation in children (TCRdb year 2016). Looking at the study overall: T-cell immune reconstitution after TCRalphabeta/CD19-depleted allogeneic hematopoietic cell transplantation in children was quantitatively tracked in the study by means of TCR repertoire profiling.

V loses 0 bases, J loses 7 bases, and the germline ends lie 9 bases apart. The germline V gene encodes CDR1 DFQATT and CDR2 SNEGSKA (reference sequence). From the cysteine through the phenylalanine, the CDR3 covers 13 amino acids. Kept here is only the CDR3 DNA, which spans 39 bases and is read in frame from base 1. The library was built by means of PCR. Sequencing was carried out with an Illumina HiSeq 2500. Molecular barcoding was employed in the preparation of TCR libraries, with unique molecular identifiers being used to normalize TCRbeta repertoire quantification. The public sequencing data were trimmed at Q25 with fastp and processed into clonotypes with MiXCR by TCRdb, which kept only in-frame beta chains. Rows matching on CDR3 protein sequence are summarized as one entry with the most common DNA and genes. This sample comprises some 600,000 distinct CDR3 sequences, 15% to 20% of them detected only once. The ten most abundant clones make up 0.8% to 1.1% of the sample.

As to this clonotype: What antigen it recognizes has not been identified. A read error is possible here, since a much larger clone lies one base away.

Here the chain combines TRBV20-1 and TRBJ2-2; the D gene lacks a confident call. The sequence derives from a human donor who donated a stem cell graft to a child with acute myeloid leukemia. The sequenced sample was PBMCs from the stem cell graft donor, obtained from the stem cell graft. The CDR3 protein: CSARDLMDGELFF. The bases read TGCAGTGCTAGAGATCTGATGGACGGGGAGCTGTTTTTT.